The TCR beta chain described here comes from a study of blood T cell repertoires in COVID-19 (dated by TCRdb to 2018 to 2021). A note on the overall study: Collaborator samples came from the United States, Italy and Spain and covered acute and convalescent phases of COVID-19. The material from the prospective study consisted of cDNA or gDNA derived from T cells, B-cell-depleted T cells, or PBMCs. Deeply sampled blood TCRbeta repertoires from subjects exposed to, actively infected with, or recovered from COVID-19 were included in the dataset. A freely available public database, intended as a resource for researchers studying the immune response to SARS-CoV-2, is where the repertoires were released. Samples came from the ongoing ImmuneRACE study (first 160 participants) plus 1,254 subjects from 6 global collaborators. The sample metadata nearly always contained a de-identified subject ID, COVID-19 status, age in years and sex. Where available, HLA class I and class II types were obtained from metadata supplied by the sample provider rather than from assay-based typing. General conclusions and limits of the study: Clinical and demographic metadata were provided uncurated, with the amount varying by source and participant.

CDR1 LGHDT and CDR2 YNNKEL are derived from the germline V gene (reference sequence). V lost 4 bases and J lost 3 bases, and the count of bases not matched to a germline gene is 9. The CDR3 spans 18 residues, from the cysteine through the phenylalanine. Only the CDR3 DNA is retained, 54 bases long and in frame from the first base. As regards this clone: Its antigen is currently not known. Base qualities are not at hand, and no much larger clone is one base apart.

TCRbeta CDR3 regions were amplified from genomic DNA using the immunoSEQ Assay, a bias-controlled multiplex PCR. Concerning the study's data processing: Nucleated cell counts per sample were estimated from amplification of reference gene primers within the assay. Sequence reads were collapsed and filtered to measure the absolute abundance of every unique TCRbeta CDR3 rearrangement. For each sample, productive Simpson clonality was calculated by taking the square root of Simpson's diversity index across productive rearrangements. Here the immuneACCESS table is served through TCRdb, limited to in-frame sequences with V and J called. Missing clones are a known gap in these copies; in checked studies unresolved V genes cover under half, and the rest lacks a known reason. From that table come the V and J calls and clone size; the DNA was used to work out D and trimming. In all, the sample holds several thousand clones, and roughly nine tenths of those were seen once. Around 6% of the sample rests with the top ten.

Whole blood was collected in K2EDTA tubes by collaborating institutions according to the institutions' own protocols. Collaborator samples were shipped for TCRbeta analysis as frozen whole blood, isolated PBMCs, or DNA extracted from either sample type. This sequence originates from a man aged 55 to 69 with acute or convalescent COVID-19. The chain couples TRBV3-1 (or the pseudogene TRBV3-2) to TRBJ2-2, and TRBD2 aligns with 12 junction nucleotides. The specimen sequenced was peripheral blood. The CDR3 amino acid sequence is: CASSPFQTSGRDTGELFF. The DNA sequence is TGTGCCAGCAGCCCCTTCCAGACTAGCGGGAGAGACACCGGGGAGCTGTTTTTT.